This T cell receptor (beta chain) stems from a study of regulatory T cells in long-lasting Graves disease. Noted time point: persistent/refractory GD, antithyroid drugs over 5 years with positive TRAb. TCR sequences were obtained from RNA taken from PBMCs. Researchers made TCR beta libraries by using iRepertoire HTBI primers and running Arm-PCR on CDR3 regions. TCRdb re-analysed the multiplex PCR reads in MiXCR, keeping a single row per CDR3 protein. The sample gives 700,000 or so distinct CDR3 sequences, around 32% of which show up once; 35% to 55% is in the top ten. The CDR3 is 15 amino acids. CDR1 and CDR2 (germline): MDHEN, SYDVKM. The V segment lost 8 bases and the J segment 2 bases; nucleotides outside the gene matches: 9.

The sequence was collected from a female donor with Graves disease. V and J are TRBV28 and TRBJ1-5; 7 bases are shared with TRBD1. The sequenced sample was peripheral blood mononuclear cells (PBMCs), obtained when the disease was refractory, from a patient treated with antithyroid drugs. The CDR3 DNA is TGTGCCAGCCGTACCAGGGGGAATCGCAATCAGCCCCAGCATTTT. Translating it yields CASRTRGNRNQPQHF.